This T cell receptor (beta chain) was profiled in a study of shared T cell receptors in the human thymus. The data were produced by immunoSEQ multiplex PCR, yet TCRdb's version contains in-frame clones alone and is incomplete. The sample lists 650,000 to 950,000 clones; roughly 88% were seen once. Another study also made use of these data, one on human thymus T cells. That source adds: The donor group consisted of healthy Finnish infants who were having corrective surgery for congenital heart defects.

This clonotype was sampled from a girl less than two years old with a congenital heart defect. Sequencing used thymocytes.

CDR3 in amino acids: CASSLRTGRMRNYGYTF. DNA of the CDR3: TGTGCCAGCAGTTTAAGGACAGGGAGGATGAGGAACTATGGCTACACCTTC. This chain joins TRBV28 and TRBJ1-2; 8 positions agree with TRBD1. CDR3 length: 17 residues. Germline V gives CDR1 MDHEN, CDR2 SYDVKM. J was trimmed by 2 bases and V by 2 bases; bases with no gene match: 10.